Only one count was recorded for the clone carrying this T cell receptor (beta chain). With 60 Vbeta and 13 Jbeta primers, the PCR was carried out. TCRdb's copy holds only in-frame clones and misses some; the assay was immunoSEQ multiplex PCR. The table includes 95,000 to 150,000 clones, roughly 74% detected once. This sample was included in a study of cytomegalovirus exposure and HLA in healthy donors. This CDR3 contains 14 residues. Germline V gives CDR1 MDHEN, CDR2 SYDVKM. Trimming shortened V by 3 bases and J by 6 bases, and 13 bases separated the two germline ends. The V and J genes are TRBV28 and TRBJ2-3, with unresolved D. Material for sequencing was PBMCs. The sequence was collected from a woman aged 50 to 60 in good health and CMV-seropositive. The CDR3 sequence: CASSLRQSSDTQYF. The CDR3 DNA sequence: TGTGCCAGCAGTTTGAGACAAAGCTCTGATACGCAGTATTTT. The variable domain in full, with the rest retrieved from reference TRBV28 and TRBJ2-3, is DVKVTQSSRYLVKRTGEKVFLECVQDMDHENMFWYRQDPGLGLRLIYFSYDVKMKEKGDIPEGYSVSREKKERFSLILESASTNQTSMYLCASSLRQSSDTQYFGPGTRLTVL.